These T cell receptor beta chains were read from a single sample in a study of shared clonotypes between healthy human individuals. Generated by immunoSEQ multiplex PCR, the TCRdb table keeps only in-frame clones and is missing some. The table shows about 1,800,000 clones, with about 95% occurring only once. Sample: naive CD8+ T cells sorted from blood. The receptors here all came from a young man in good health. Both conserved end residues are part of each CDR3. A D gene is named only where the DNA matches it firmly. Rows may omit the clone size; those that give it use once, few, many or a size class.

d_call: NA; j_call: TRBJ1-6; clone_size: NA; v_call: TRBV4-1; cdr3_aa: CASSQVEIKQRTSPLHF; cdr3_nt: TGCGCCAGCAGCCAAGTCGAGATAAAACAGCGCACTTCACCCCTCCACTTT
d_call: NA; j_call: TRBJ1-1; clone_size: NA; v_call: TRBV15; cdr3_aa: CATSRGGVNTEAFF; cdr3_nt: TGTGCCACCAGCAGAGGAGGGGTGAACACTGAAGCTTTCTTT
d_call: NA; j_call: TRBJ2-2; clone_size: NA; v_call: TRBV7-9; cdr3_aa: CASSITRAGDKNTGELFF; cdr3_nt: TGTGCCAGCAGCATTACACGCGCCGGGGACAAGAACACCGGGGAGCTGTTTTTT
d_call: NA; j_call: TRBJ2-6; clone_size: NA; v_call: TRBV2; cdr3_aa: CASSEETRVGANVLTF; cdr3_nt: TGTGCCAGCAGTGAAGAGACCAGGGTTGGGGCCAACGTCCTGACTTTC
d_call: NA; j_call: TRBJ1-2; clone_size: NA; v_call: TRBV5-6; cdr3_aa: CASSLGSGDWEGYTF; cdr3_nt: TGTGCCAGCAGCTTGGGATCCGGCGATTGGGAAGGCTACACCTTC
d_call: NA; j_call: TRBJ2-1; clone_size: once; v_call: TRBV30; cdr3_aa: CACLWWGIGHNEQFF; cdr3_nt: TGTGCCTGCCTCTGGTGGGGGATTGGGCACAATGAGCAGTTCTTC
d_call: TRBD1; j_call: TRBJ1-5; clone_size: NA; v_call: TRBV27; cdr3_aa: CASSLTGANQPQHF; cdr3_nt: TGTGCCAGCAGCCTGACAGGGGCTAATCAGCCCCAGCATTTT
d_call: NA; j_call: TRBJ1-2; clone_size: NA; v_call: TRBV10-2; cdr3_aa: CASSGGVEGYTF; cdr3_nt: TGCGCCAGCAGTGGGGGCGTCGAGGGCTACACCTTC
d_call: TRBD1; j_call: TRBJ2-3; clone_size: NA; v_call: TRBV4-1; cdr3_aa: CASSPGTGNMRTDTQYF; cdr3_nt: TGCGCCAGCAGCCCAGGGACAGGGAATATGAGGACAGATACGCAGTATTTT
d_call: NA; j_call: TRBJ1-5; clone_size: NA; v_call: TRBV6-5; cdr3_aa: CASSPTKPSNQPQHF; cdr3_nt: TGTGCCAGCAGTCCGACCAAGCCTAGCAATCAGCCCCAGCATTTT
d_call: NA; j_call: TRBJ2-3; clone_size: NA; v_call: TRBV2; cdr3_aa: CASSSTIPHTDTQYF; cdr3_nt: TGTGCCAGCAGTTCGACTATTCCCCACACAGATACGCAGTATTTT
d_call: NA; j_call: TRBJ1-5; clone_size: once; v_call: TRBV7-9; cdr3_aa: CASSLVSTNQPQHF; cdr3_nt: TGTGCCAGCAGCTTAGTTTCAACCAATCAGCCCCAGCATTTT
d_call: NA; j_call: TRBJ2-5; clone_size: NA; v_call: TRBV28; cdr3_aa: CASSSITGKETQYF; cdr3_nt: TGTGCCAGCAGCAGTATCACAGGGAAAGAGACCCAGTACTTC
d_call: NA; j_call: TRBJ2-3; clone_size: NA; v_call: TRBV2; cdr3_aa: CASLTVSTDTQYF; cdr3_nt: TGTGCCAGCCTGACAGTGAGCACAGATACGCAGTATTTT
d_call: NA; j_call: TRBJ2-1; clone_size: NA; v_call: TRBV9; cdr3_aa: CASSVETGQQFF; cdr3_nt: TGTGCCAGCAGCGTAGAGACAGGACAACAGTTCTTC
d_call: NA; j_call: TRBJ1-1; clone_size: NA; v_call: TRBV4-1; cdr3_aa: CASSPWAAQNTEAFF; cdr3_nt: TGCGCCAGCAGCCCATGGGCCGCCCAGAACACTGAAGCTTTCTTT
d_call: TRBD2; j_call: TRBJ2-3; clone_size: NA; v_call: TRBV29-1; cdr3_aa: CSVPITSGTPDTQYF; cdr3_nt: TGCAGCGTCCCGATAACTAGCGGGACGCCAGATACGCAGTATTTT
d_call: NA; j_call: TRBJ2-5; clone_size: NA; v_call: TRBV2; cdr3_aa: CASRRVGGFSKGQETQYF; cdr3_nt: TGTGCCAGCAGGAGGGTGGGAGGTTTTAGTAAAGGCCAAGAGACCCAGTACTTC
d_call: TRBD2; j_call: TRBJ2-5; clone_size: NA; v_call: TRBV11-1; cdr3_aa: CASSQTSGGQETQYF; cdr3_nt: TGTGCCAGCAGCCAGACTAGCGGGGGGCAAGAGACCCAGTACTTC
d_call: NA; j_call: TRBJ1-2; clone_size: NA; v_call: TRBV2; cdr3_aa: CASRAWGTLDDYGYTF; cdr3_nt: TGTGCCAGCAGGGCATGGGGCACCCTGGACGACTATGGCTACACCTTC
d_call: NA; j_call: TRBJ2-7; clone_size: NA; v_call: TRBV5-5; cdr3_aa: CASSFSRGAYYEQYF; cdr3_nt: TGTGCCAGCAGCTTTAGCAGGGGGGCCTACTACGAGCAGTACTTC
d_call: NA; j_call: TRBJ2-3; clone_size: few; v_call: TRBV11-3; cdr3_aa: CASSLGTADTQYF; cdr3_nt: TGTGCCAGCAGCTTAGGGACAGCAGATACGCAGTATTTT
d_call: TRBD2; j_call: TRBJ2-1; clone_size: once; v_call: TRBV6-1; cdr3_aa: CASLEAGGPNNEQFF; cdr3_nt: TGTGCCAGCCTTGAAGCGGGGGGGCCAAACAATGAGCAGTTCTTC
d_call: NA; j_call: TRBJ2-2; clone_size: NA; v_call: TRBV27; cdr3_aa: CASSFWQNTGELFF; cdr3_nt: TGTGCCAGCAGTTTCTGGCAGAACACCGGGGAGCTGTTTTTT
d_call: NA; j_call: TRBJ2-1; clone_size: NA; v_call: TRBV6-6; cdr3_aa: CASSHQGPLGNNEQFF; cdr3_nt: TGTGCCAGCAGCCACCAGGGACCACTCGGAAACAATGAGCAGTTCTTC
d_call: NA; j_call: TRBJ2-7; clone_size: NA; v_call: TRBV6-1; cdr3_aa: CASGPLAYEQYF; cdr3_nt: TGTGCCAGCGGTCCACTAGCCTACGAGCAGTACTTC
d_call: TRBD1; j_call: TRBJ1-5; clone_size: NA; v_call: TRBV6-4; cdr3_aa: CASRTDRDQPQHF; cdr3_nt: TGTGCCAGCAGGACCGACAGGGATCAGCCCCAGCATTTT
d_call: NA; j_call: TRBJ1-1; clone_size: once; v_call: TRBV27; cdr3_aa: CASSFSITGRAFF; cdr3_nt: TGTGCCAGCAGTTTCTCAATAACAGGGAGGGCTTTCTTT
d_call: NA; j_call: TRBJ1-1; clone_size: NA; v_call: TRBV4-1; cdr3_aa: CASSQDRRGSNTEAFF; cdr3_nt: TGCGCCAGCAGCCAAGATCGTAGGGGATCGAACACTGAAGCTTTCTTT
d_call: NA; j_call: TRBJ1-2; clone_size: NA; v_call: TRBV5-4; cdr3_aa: CASSPGTEAAYGYTF; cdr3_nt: TGTGCCAGCAGCCCCGGGACCGAAGCGGCCTATGGCTACACCTTC
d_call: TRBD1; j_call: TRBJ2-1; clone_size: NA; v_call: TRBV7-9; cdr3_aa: CASSGGQTINEQFF; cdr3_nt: TGTGCCAGCAGCGGGGGACAGACCATCAATGAGCAGTTCTTC
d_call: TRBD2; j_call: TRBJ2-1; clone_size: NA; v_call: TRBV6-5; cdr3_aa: CASTPAGGSYNEQFF; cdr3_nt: TGTGCCAGCACCCCAGCGGGGGGATCCTACAATGAGCAGTTCTTC
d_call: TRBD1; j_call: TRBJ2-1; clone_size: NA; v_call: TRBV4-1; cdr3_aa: CASSQVGQGNNEQFF; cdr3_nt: TGCGCCAGCAGCCAAGTGGGACAGGGAAACAATGAGCAGTTCTTC
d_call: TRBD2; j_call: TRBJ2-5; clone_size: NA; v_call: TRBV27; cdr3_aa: CASSSLSGSFTETQYF; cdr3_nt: TGTGCCAGCAGTTCCCTTAGCGGGAGTTTCACAGAGACCCAGTACTTC
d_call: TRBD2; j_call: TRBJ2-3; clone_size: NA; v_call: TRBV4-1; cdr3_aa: CASSAGLAGWWDTQYF; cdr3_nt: TGCGCCAGCAGCGCGGGACTAGCGGGATGGTGGGATACGCAGTATTTT
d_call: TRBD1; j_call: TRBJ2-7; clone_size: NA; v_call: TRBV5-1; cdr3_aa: CASRFGGQGGYEQYF; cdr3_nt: TGCGCCAGCAGGTTTGGGGGACAGGGCGGCTACGAGCAGTACTTC
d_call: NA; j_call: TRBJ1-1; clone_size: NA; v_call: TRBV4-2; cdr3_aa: CASSSDGPGTEAFF; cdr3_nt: TGTGCCAGCAGCTCGGACGGCCCGGGAACTGAAGCTTTCTTT
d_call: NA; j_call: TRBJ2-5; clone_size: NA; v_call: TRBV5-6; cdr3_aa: CASSLERIADTQETQYF; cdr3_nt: TGTGCCAGCAGCTTGGAGAGAATAGCGGACACCCAAGAGACCCAGTACTTC
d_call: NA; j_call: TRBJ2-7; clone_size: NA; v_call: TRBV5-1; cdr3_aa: CASSLTGYEQYF; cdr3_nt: TGCGCCAGCAGCTTGACAGGGTACGAGCAGTACTTC
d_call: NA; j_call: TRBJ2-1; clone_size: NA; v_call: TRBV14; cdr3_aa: CASSQGYGYNEQFF; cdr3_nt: TGTGCCAGCAGCCAAGGGTACGGTTACAATGAGCAGTTCTTC
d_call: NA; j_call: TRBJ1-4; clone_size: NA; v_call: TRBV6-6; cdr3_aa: CASSYDWKKLFF; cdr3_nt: TGTGCCAGCAGTTACGACTGGAAAAAACTGTTTTTT
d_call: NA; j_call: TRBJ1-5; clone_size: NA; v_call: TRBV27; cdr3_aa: CASSSEDRNQPQHF; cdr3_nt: TGTGCCAGCAGTTCAGAGGACAGAAATCAGCCCCAGCATTTT
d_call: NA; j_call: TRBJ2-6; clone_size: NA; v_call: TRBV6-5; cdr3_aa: CASSYWGASGANVLTF; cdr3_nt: TGTGCCAGCAGTTACTGGGGGGCGTCCGGGGCCAACGTCCTGACTTTC
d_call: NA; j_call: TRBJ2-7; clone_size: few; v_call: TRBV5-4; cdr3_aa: CASSLYMSYEQYF; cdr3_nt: TGTGCCAGCAGCCTGTACATGTCCTACGAGCAGTACTTC
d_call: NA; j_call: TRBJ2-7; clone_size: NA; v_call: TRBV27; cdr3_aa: CASSTRTEAYEQYF; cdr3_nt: TGTGCCAGCAGTACGAGGACGGAGGCCTACGAGCAGTACTTC
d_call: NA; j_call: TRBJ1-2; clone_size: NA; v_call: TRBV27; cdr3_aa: CASSLSRADYGYTF; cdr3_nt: TGTGCCAGCAGTTTATCGAGGGCGGACTATGGCTACACCTTC
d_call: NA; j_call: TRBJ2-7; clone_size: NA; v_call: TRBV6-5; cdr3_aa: CASSPTGTYEQYF; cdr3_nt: TGTGCCAGCAGCCCCACGGGGACGTACGAGCAGTACTTC
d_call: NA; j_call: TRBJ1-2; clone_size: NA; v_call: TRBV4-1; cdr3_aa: CASSQLGANYGYTF; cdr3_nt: TGCGCCAGCAGCCAGCTGGGGGCTAACTATGGCTACACCTTC
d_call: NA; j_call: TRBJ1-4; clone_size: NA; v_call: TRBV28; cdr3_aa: CASTRRSTNEKLFF; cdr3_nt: TGTGCCAGCACCCGACGATCAACTAATGAAAAACTGTTTTTT
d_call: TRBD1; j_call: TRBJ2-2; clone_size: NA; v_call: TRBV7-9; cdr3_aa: CASIPPGQGDGELFF; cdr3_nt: TGTGCCAGCATCCCCCCCGGACAGGGGGACGGGGAGCTGTTTTTT
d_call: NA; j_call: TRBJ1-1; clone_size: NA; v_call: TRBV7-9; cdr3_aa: CASSLSRLNTEAFF; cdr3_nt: TGTGCCAGCAGCTTATCCAGGCTGAACACTGAAGCTTTCTTT
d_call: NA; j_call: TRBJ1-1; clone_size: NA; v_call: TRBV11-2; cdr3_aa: CASSLDLTEGINTEAFF; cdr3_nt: TGTGCCAGCAGCTTAGATCTAACAGAAGGAATAAACACTGAAGCTTTCTTT